A single sample gave rise to the 2 T cell receptor beta chains below, sequenced in a study of cytomegalovirus exposure and HLA in healthy donors. The PCR contained 60 Vbeta and 13 Jbeta primers. Profiling relied on immunoSEQ multiplex PCR, and the TCRdb table lists in-frame clones only, not all of them. The sample records some 120,000 clones, more than 70% being singletons. Sequencing was done on a sample of PBMCs. All receptors come from a man aged 50-60 years in good health and CMV-seronegative.

This clone has only a few counts. The rearrangement joins TRBV5-1 to TRBJ2-7; 10 nucleotides agree with TRBD2. The CDR3 sequence is 14 residues long. The V gene's germline CDR1 is SGHRS and CDR2 YFSETQ. V dropped 7 bases and J dropped 3; count of bases not matched to a gene: 7. CDR3 sequence: CASRLAGEIYEQYF. CDR3 bases: TGCGCCAGCCGGCTAGCGGGAGAGATCTACGAGCAGTACTTC.

CDR3 sequence: CASSTHLDRLAEAFF. The CDR3 DNA follows: TGTGCCAGCAGCACCCACCTGGACAGGCTAGCTGAAGCTTTCTTT. V and J are TRBV4-2 and TRBJ1-1, with 7 bases aligning to TRBD1. CDR1 is LGHNA, CDR2 YNFKEQ, per germline. The CDR3 loop spans 15 amino acids. After removal of 5 bases from V and 6 bases from J, the junction contained 12 bases not matched to a gene.